This paragraph covers one T cell receptor beta chain sequence. As yet, its antigen is unknown. Looked up from germline, CDR1 is DFQATT and CDR2 is SNEGSKA (reference sequence). The V and J ends lost 3 bases and 6 bases respectively, with 8 bases between them. CDR3 length equals 11 residues. PCR involved 60 Vbeta and 13 Jbeta primers. Sequencing used immunoSEQ multiplex PCR; TCRdb keeps in-frame clones, though not all of them. The repertoire holds about 130,000 clones, with 65% to 80% as singletons. These data belong to a study of cytomegalovirus exposure and HLA in healthy donors. General study results and limits: With high specificity and sensitivity, the classifier reportedly diagnosed cytomegalovirus status.

The origin of this receptor is a middle-aged woman in good health and CMV-seronegative. The sequenced material came from PBMCs. The chain carries TRBV20-1 and TRBJ2-5; a weak D match, TRBD2 (5 bases). CDR3 DNA: TGCAGTGCTAGGACTAATAAGACCCAGTACTTC. Its translation is CSARTNKTQYF.